The next 20 T cell receptor beta chains were all read from a single sample in a study of T-cell reconstitution after alpha-beta-depleted transplantation in children. This sample's TCRbeta library carried unique molecular identifier barcodes. TCRdb itself ran the PCR reads through MiXCR, one entry per CDR3 protein. The sample lists about 500,000 distinct CDR3 sequences, approximately 29% occurring once. The sample here was PBMCs from the stem cell graft donor, taken from the stem cell graft. The receptors derive from a human donor who donated a stem cell graft to a child with aplastic anemia.

This clonotype occurred a few times. The rearrangement joins TRBV5-1 to TRBJ2-5; TRBD2 matches 9 bases. V was clipped by 4 bases and J by 3 bases; unmatched bases: 4. Germline V gene data show CDR1 as SGHRS and CDR2 as YFSETQ. CDR3 length: 14 amino acids. The CDR3 DNA sequence: TGCGCCAGCAGCCCCTTAGCGGGGGAAGAGACCCAGTACTTC. It codes for CASSPLAGEETQYF.

The V call is TRBV9, the J call TRBJ1-6, with TRBD1 matching over 7 bases. The CDR3 runs to 17 residues. Trimming at V came to 0 bases and at J to 7 bases, leaving 10 bases not matched to a gene. In germline, CDR1 is SGDLS, CDR2 YYNGEE. CDR3 in DNA: TGTGCCAGCAGCGTAGGACAGGGAGGACGAGGGAATTCACCCCTCCACTTT. Amino acids: CASSVGQGGRGNSPLHF.

There are a few counts of this clonotype. This sequence joins TRBV7-6 and TRBJ2-1; D could derive from TRBD1 or TRBD2 (5 bases each). Germline V gives CDR1 SGHVS, CDR2 FNYEAQ. V was trimmed by 1 base and J by 4 bases, leaving 20 bases between them. The CDR3 loop spans 18 amino acids. The CDR3 loop is CASSLVGRKPSLYNEQFF. CDR3 nucleotides: TGTGCCAGCAGCTTAGTGGGACGGAAACCATCCCTTTACAATGAGCAGTTCTTC. Together with reference TRBV7-6 and TRBJ2-1, the CDR3 gives the full variable domain: GAGVSQSPRYKVTKRGQDVALRCDPISGHVSLYWYRQALGQGPEFLTYFNYEAQQDKSGLPNDRFSAERPEGSISTLTIQRTEQRDSAMYRCASSLVGRKPSLYNEQFFGPGTRLTVL.

The chain joins TRBV9 to TRBJ2-1; 8 nucleotides match TRBD2. The V gene's germline CDR1 is SGDLS and CDR2 YYNGEE. CDR3 length: 15 residues. V lost 3 bases, J lost 6 bases, and 8 bases stayed unmatched. CDR3 DNA sequence: TGTGCCAGCAGCGCCTCCGGGACTAGTGGCAATGAGCAGTTCTTC. Protein: CASSASGTSGNEQFF.

This chain connects TRBV28 to TRBJ1-5; D might be TRBD1 (6 bases). Germline V CDR1 and CDR2: MDHEN, SYDVKM. V was clipped by 3 bases and J by 6 bases, with 9 bases between them. The CDR3 totals 13 residues. DNA of the CDR3: TGTGCCAGCAGTTTCTTACAGGGTCAGCCCCAGCATTTT. The encoded protein is CASSFLQGQPQHF.

The J gene is TRBJ2-3, the V gene TRBV25-1, with 9 bases that match TRBD1. The CDR3 is made up of 15 amino acids. The germline gives CDR1 MGHDK, CDR2 SYGVNS. V shed 3 bases, J shed 5 bases, and the junction held 6 bases outside the gene matches. The CDR3, as DNA: TGTGCCAGCAGTGACTCAGGGACAGGGAGAGATACGCAGTATTTT. It is translated as CASSDSGTGRDTQYF. The full variable domain, completed using reference TRBV25-1 and TRBJ2-3, is EADIYQTPRYLVIGTGKKITLECSQTMGHDKMYWYQQDPGMELHLIHYSYGVNSTEKGDLSSESTVSRIRTEHFPLTLESARPSHTSQYLCASSDSGTGRDTQYFGPGTRLTVL.

The V and J genes are TRBV7-6 and TRBJ2-7, with a tentative D call TRBD2 (6 bases). Germline-derived CDR1 and CDR2 are SGHVS and FNYEAQ. The length of the CDR3 is 14 residues. V gave up 2 bases and J gave up 5 bases, with 13 bases separating them. CDR3 region: CASSLMRGPHEQYF. The CDR3 DNA sequence: TGTGCCAGCAGCTTAATGCGGGGCCCCCACGAGCAGTACTTC.

The chain has TRBV10-3 and TRBJ2-3; TRBD1 agrees at 11 bases. The V segment lost 6 bases and the J segment 4 bases; nucleotides outside the gene matches: 3. Germline-derived CDR1 and CDR2 are ENHRY and SYGVKD. The CDR3 runs to 14 residues. CDR3 DNA sequence: TGTGCCATCAGCGGGACAGGGGGAGCAGATACGCAGTATTTT. It encodes CAISGTGGADTQYF.

This clonotype has just a few counts. The rearrangement uses TRBV30 and TRBJ2-3, with 10 positions matching TRBD2. The J segment lost 2 bases and the V segment lost 5 bases, leaving 4 bases of the junction unmatched. This CDR3 spans 14 amino acids. From germline, CDR1 is GTSNPN and CDR2 SVGIG (reference sequence). The DNA for the CDR3 is TGTGCCTGGTGGACTAGCGGCTACACAGATACGCAGTATTTT. Translated: CAWWTSGYTDTQYF.

The V gene is TRBV12-3 or TRBV12-4, the J gene TRBJ1-2, with 7 nucleotides matching TRBD1. This CDR3 contains 13 residues. V dropped 4 bases and J dropped 8; count of bases not matched to a gene: 7. The CDR3 reads CASSSPGGRGYTF. CDR3 sequence (DNA): TGTGCCAGCAGTTCACCAGGGGGTCGGGGCTACACCTTC.

This clonotype showed up just once. This sequence joins TRBV5-1 and TRBJ2-3; either TRBD1 or TRBD2 may supply D (5 bases each). The CDR3 covers 15 residues. V was clipped by 4 bases and J by 4 bases, with 16 bases between them. Germline-derived CDR1 and CDR2 are SGHRS and YFSETQ. DNA for the CDR3: TGCGCCAGCAGCCCCGGGACCCAAATTCCAGATACGCAGTATTTT. This gives the protein CASSPGTQIPDTQYF.

This clonotype appeared a few times. The chain carries TRBV7-2 and TRBJ1-2, with TRBD1 identical over 8 bases. Germline CDR1 is SGHTA and CDR2 is FQGNSA. Losses at the gene ends were 1 base for V and 2 bases for J; bases not matched to a gene: 6. The CDR3 extends over 16 amino acids. The CDR3 sequence is CASSLVRTGPNYGYTF. CDR3 nucleotides: TGTGCCAGCAGCTTAGTTAGGACAGGGCCGAACTATGGCTACACCTTC.

The chain joins TRBV6-1 to TRBJ2-1; 7 nucleotides match TRBD2. Germline trimming cut 5 bases from V and 9 bases from J; bases unmatched to any gene: 10. The germline CDR1 and CDR2 sequences are MNHNS and SASEGT. This CDR3 region has 14 residues. The CDR3 region has the DNA TGTGCCAGCAGTCGTGGGAGGGTAGTTGCTGAGCAGTTCTTC. This encodes CASSRGRVVAEQFF.

The CDR3 DNA reads as TGCGCCAGCAGCCCCCCGGCCGGGCTAGCGGGAGGTTACTCCTACAATGAGCAGTTCTTC. It specifies CASSPPAGLAGGYSYNEQFF. The gene calls are TRBV4-3 and TRBJ2-1, with 11 nucleotides matching TRBD2. Trimming took 4 bases from V and 0 from J; bases not matched to a gene: 14. This CDR3 has 20 residues. Looked up from germline, CDR1 is LGHNA and CDR2 is YSLEER.

This chain uses TRBV10-2 with TRBJ1-5; no firm D call. The V and J ends lost 3 bases and 5 bases respectively, with 11 bases between them. The CDR3 runs 14 residues. The germline V gene encodes CDR1 WSHSY and CDR2 SAAADI. The CDR3: CASSEGPRDQPQHF. Written as DNA, the CDR3 is TGCGCCAGCAGTGAAGGGCCCAGAGATCAGCCCCAGCATTTT.

The chain uses TRBV16 and TRBJ2-7, with 11 nucleotides matching TRBD1. V lost 3 bases to trimming and J lost 5 bases; unmatched junction nucleotides: 3. CDR1 is KGHSY, CDR2 FQNENV, per germline. CDR3 length: 14 amino acids. The CDR3 sequence: CASSHRTGGDEQYF. CDR3 in DNA: TGTGCCAGCAGCCATCGGACAGGGGGCGACGAGCAGTACTTC.

The V call is TRBV10-1, the J call TRBJ2-1; TRBD2 aligns across 7 bases. Looked up from germline, CDR1 is WNHNN and CDR2 is SYGVQD (reference sequence). Losses at the gene ends were 2 bases for V and 11 bases for J; bases not matched to a gene: 15. The CDR3 is 16 amino acids. This chain's CDR3 is CASSETIGRTTGQQFF. The DNA of the CDR3 is TGCGCCAGCAGTGAGACGATCGGGAGGACGACCGGGCAGCAGTTCTTC.

The gene calls are TRBV11-3 and TRBJ2-7; TRBD2 matches at 9 bases. This CDR3 has 23 amino acids. From germline, CDR1 is SGHNT and CDR2 YENEEA. V lost 5 bases and J lost 0; bases outside the gene matches: 29. DNA of the CDR3: TGTGCCAGCAGCATTTCCCTGGGCCCCCTTAGCGGGAGCTCACCAACATCCTCCTACGAGCAGTACGTC. This translates into CASSISLGPLSGSSPTSSYEQYV.

The sample holds many counts of this clonotype. The V gene is TRBV7-2, the J gene TRBJ2-1, with D possibly matching TRBD1 (6 bases). Germline V gives CDR1 SGHTA, CDR2 FQGNSA. V was cut by 4 bases and J by 4 bases, with 17 bases left in between. This CDR3 contains 16 residues. In DNA, the CDR3 is TGTGCCAGCAGCTCGAGGGGGACCCCAGGGTACAATGAGCAGTTCTTC. This translates into CASSSRGTPGYNEQFF. Full variable domain (missing parts from reference TRBV7-2 and TRBJ2-1): GAGVSQSPSNKVTEKGKDVELRCDPISGHTALYWYRQSLGQGLEFLIYFQGNSAPDKSGLPSDRFSAERTGGSVSTLTIQRTQQEDSAVYLCASSSRGTPGYNEQFFGPGTRLTVL.

This chain joins TRBV28 and TRBJ1-2; D not resolved. Trimming pared 6 bases from V and 0 bases from J, leaving 17 bases between. Per the germline V gene, CDR1 is MDHEN and CDR2 is SYDVKM. This CDR3 contains 16 residues. The CDR3 region is CASRPPRPRANYGYTF. CDR3 nucleotide sequence: TGTGCCAGCAGGCCCCCACGACCCCGAGCTAACTATGGCTACACCTTC.